This T cell receptor beta chain was sequenced during a study of chemoradiotherapy in HPV16-positive cancers. Measured with immunoSEQ multiplex PCR; TCRdb has only the in-frame clones, and not every one. The data show around 25,000 clones, around nine tenths seen once. The CDR3 runs to 14 residues. The germline CDR1 and CDR2 sequences are SGHRS and YFSETQ. V lost 0 bases and J 6 bases, leaving 9 bases between the germline ends. The J gene is TRBJ1-4, the V gene TRBV5-1; possible D gene TRBD1, 5 bases. The sequenced sample was blood, obtained from a patient who underwent chemoradiotherapy. This sequence was found in a human donor with HPV-associated anogenital cancer. In nucleotides, the CDR3 is TGCGCCAGCAGCTTGGTAGGGGAGGATGAAAAACTGTTTTTT. Protein product: CASSLVGEDEKLFF.